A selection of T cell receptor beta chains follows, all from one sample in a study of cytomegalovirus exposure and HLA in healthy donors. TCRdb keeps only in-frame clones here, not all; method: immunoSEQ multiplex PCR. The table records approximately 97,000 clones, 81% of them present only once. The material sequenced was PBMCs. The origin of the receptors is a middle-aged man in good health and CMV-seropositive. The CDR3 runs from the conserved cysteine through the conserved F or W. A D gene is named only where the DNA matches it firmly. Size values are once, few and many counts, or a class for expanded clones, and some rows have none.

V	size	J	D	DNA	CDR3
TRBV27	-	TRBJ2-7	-	TGTGCCAGCAGTCCTTTTCCCGACAGAGCCTACGAGCAGTACTTC	CASSPFPDRAYEQYF
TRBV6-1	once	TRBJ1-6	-	TGTGCCAGCAGTGAACAGGATAATTCACCCCTCCACTTT	CASSEQDNSPLHF
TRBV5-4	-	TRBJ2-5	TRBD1	TGTGCCAGCAGAAACAGGGGGACCCAAGAGACCCAGTACTTC	CASRNRGTQETQYF
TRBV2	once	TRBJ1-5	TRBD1	TGTGCCAGCGTGGGACAGGGTGACCAGCCCCAGCATTTT	CASVGQGDQPQHF
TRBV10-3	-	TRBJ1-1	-	TGTGCCACCGGACAGCAGAACACTGAAGCTTTCTTT	CATGQQNTEAFF
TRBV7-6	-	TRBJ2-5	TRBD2	TGTGCCAGCAGCCCAATGACTAGCGGGGGGGCTCTGACCCAGTACTTC	CASSPMTSGGALTQYF
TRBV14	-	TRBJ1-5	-	TGTCCACGACAGTCGCCCATCGGGAATCAGCCCCAGCATTTT	CPRQSPIGNQPQHF
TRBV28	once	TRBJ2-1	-	TGTGCCAGCAGTTTGATGGATAGCGCGAGAAATGAGCAGTTCTTC	CASSLMDSARNEQFF
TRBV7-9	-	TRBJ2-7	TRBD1	TGTGCCAGCAGCTTAGGAGGAGAAACAGGGGGCCTAAGCTACGAGCAGTACTTC	CASSLGGETGGLSYEQYF
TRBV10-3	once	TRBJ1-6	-	TGTGCCATCAGCCTGGAGGGTAATTCACCCCTCCACTTT	CAISLEGNSPLHF
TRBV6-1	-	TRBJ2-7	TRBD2	TGTGCCAGCACCGGGACTAGCGGCGAGCAGTACTTC	CASTGTSGEQYF
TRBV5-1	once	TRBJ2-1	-	TGCGCCAGCAGCTTGGAGGCGGGACCGTACAATGAGCAGTTCTTC	CASSLEAGPYNEQFF
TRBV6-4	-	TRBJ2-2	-	TGTGCCAGCAGCTTCGGGGTGAACACCGGGGAGCTGTTTTTT	CASSFGVNTGELFF
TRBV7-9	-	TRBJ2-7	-	TGTGCCAGCAGCCTAGTGGGCTGGGCAGACGAGCAGTACTTC	CASSLVGWADEQYF
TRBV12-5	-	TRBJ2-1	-	TGTGCTAGTGGTTCTGTCTTAACGGGTGCCTACAATGAGCAGTTCTTC	CASGSVLTGAYNEQFF
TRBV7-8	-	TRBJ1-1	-	TGTGCCAGCAGCTTAGCAGAACTCACTGAAGCTTTCTTT	CASSLAELTEAFF
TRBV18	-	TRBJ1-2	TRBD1	TGTGCCAGCTCCGCCGGGACAGGGAACTATGGCTACACCTTC	CASSAGTGNYGYTF
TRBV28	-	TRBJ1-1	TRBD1	TGTGCCAGCAGTCCCTACAGGGGGCTTTTCTTT	CASSPYRGLFF
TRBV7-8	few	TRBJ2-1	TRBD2	TGTGCCAGCAGCCCGGGGGCCGGGACTAGTTACAATGAGCAGTTCTTC	CASSPGAGTSYNEQFF
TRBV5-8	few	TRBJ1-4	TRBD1	TGTGCCAGCAGCCTTGGGGACAGTGCAACTAATGAAAAACTGTTTTTT	CASSLGDSATNEKLFF
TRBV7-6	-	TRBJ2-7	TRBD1	TGTGCCAGCAGCCACGGACAGGGGATGGCCGAGCAGTACTTC	CASSHGQGMAEQYF
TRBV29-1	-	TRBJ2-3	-	TGCAGCGCCGTAACAGATACGCAGTATTTT	CSAVTDTQYF
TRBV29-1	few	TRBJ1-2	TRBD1	TGCAGCGTTGGGGGGGACAGGGGCAAAGTTGGCTACACCTTC	CSVGGDRGKVGYTF
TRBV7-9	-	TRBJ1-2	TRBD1	TGTTCCAGCAGCTTCCGGGACAGGGGAGGTAACTATGGCTACACCTTC	CSSSFRDRGGNYGYTF
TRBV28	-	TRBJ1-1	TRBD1	TGTGCCAGCACCCCCCCCGGGACAGGGTTTAACATGAACACTGAAGCTTTCTTT	CASTPPGTGFNMNTEAFF
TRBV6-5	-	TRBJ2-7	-	TGTGCCAGCAGTTCTCGGGACATTCTCCCCTACGAGCAGTACTTC	CASSSRDILPYEQYF
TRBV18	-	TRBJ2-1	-	TGTGCCAGCTCCCGGGACTCCGACAATGAGCAGTTCTTC	CASSRDSDNEQFF
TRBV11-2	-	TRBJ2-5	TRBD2	TGTGCCAGCAGCCGACGGGGGCGGGGGGCGGTGGGAGAGACCCAGTACTTC	CASSRRGRGAVGETQYF
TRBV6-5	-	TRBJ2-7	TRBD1	TGTGCCAGCAACAATCCTGGACAGGGCGACGAGCAGTACTTC	CASNNPGQGDEQYF
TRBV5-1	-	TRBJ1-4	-	TGCGCCAGCAGCTTGGACGTGAACCCCGCGGAAAAACTGTTTTTT	CASSLDVNPAEKLFF
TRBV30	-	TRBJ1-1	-	TGTGCCTGGAGTCCTGGGGGCTGGACTGAAGCTTTCTTT	CAWSPGGWTEAFF
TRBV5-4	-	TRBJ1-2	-	TGTGCCAGCAGCCCGCGTCAGGGATCCTATGGCTACACCTTC	CASSPRQGSYGYTF
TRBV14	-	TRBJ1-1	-	TGTGCCAGCAGCCAAGATCCGGGGGACACTGAAGCTTTCTTT	CASSQDPGDTEAFF
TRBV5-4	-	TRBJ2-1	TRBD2	TGTGCCAGCAGCCGGGGACTAGCGGAAACCTACAATGAGCAGTTCTTC	CASSRGLAETYNEQFF
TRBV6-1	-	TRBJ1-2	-	TGTGCCAGCAGTGAAGAACCCGCCCCAGCGTATGGCTACACCTTC	CASSEEPAPAYGYTF
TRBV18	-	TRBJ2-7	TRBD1	TGTGCCAGCTCACCTTTACAGGGGGCGCTTAGCTACGAGCAGTACTTC	CASSPLQGALSYEQYF
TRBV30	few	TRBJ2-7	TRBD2	TGTGCCTGGAGTGTACTAGCGGCAGAGCAGTACTTC	CAWSVLAAEQYF
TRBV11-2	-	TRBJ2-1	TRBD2	TGTGCCAGCAGCACCCCGACTAGCGGAAGCTCCTACAATGAGCAGTTCTTC	CASSTPTSGSSYNEQFF
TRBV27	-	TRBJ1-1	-	TGTGCCAGCAGTTCTGGGGAGGGGATGAACACTGAAGCTTTCTTT	CASSSGEGMNTEAFF
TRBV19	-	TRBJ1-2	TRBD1	TGTGCCAGTAGTCTCCGGGACAGGGGGATCTATGGCTACACCTTC	CASSLRDRGIYGYTF
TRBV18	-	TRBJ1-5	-	TGTGCCAGCTCACCGACAGACCTCAGGCAGCCCCAGCATTTT	CASSPTDLRQPQHF
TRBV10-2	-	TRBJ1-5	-	TGCGCCAGCAGTGAGTCGTTTGGACAAGAAAGCAATCAGCCCCAGCATTTT	CASSESFGQESNQPQHF
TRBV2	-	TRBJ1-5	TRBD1	TGTGCCAGCAGAGCCGGGACAGTTAGCAATCAGCCCCAGCATTTT	CASRAGTVSNQPQHF
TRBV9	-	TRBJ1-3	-	TGTGCCAGCAGCGGGACTAGTTCCGGAAACACCATATATTTT	CASSGTSSGNTIYF
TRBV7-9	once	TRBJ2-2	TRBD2	TGTGCCAGCAGTTGGCCGGGACTAGCGGAGCACACCGGGGAGCTGTTTTTT	CASSWPGLAEHTGELFF
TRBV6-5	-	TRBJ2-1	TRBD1	TGTGCCAGCAGTTACTTGGGACAGCAGAATGAGCAGTTCTTC	CASSYLGQQNEQFF
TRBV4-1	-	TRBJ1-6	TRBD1	TGCGCCAGCAGCCAAGATGCGGACAGGGTTTCACCCCTCCACTTT	CASSQDADRVSPLHF
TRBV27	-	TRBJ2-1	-	TGTGCCAGCAGTTCCGGGACATCGTCCTACAATGAGCAGTTCTTC	CASSSGTSSYNEQFF
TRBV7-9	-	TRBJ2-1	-	TGTGCCAGCAACAGGTTTATTGGGGAGCAGTTCTTC	CASNRFIGEQFF
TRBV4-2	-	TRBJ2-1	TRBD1	TGTGCCAGCAGCCAAGAGGAGGGACAGGGGACGAATGAGCAGTTCTTC	CASSQEEGQGTNEQFF
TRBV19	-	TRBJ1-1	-	TGTGCCAGTAGTATGGAAAGGGGTCGCACTGAAGCTTTCTTT	CASSMERGRTEAFF
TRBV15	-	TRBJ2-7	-	TGTGCCACCAGCAGAGGGGGCACACTTTCCTACGAGCAGTACTTC	CATSRGGTLSYEQYF
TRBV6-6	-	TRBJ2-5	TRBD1	TGTGCCAGCAGCGGACAGGAAGAGACCCAGTACTTC	CASSGQEETQYF
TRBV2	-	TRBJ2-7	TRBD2	TGTGCCAGCACCCCTCTAGCGGAGCGGAGCTCCTACGAGCAGTACTTC	CASTPLAERSSYEQYF